Described below is a single T cell receptor (beta chain) sequence and its context. This table comes from immunoSEQ multiplex PCR, and its TCRdb copy is limited to in-frame clones, with some not included. The sample includes approximately 15,000 clones, roughly four fifths of them seen just once. The sample belongs to a study of technical replicates of blood from several donors. The length of the CDR3 is 15 residues. Germline CDR1 is MNHEY and CDR2 is SVGAGI. Trimming at V came to 5 bases and at J to 7 bases, leaving 9 bases not matched to a gene. The sequenced sample consisted of PBMCs. The rearrangement joins TRBV6-5 to TRBJ2-1, with TRBD2 matching over 9 bases. The receptor's source is a human donor in good health. Written as DNA, the CDR3 is TGTGCCAGCAGTCCCGGAGCGGGAGGATGGAATGAGCAGTTCTTC. This sequence encodes CASSPGAGGWNEQFF.